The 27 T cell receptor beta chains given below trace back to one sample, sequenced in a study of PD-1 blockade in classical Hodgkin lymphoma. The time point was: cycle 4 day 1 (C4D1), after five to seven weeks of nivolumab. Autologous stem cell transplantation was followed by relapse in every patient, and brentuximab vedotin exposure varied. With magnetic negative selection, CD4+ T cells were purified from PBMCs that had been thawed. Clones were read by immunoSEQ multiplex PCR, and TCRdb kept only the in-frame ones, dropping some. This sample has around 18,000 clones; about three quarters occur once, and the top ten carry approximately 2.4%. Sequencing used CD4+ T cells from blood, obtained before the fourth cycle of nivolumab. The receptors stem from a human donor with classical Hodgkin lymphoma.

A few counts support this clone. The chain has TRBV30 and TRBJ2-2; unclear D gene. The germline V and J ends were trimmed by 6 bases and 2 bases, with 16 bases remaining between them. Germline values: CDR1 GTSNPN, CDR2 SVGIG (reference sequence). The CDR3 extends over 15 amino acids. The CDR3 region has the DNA TGTGCCTGCCCTCACCCCCACCTTAACACCGGGGAGCTGTTTTTT. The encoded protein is CACPHPHLNTGELFF.

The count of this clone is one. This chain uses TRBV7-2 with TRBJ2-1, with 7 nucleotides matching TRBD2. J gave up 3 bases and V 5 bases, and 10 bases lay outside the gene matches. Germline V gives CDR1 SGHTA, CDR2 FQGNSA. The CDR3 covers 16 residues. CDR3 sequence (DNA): TGTGCCAGCAGCGGTCGTTCGGGGGGATTCTACAATGAGCAGTTCTTC. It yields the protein CASSGRSGGFYNEQFF.

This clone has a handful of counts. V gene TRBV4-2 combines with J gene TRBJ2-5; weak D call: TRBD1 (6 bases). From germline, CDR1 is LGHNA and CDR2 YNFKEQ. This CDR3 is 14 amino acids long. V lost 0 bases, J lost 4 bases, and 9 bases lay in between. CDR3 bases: TGTGCCAGCAGCCAAGATGGCAGGGGAGAGACCCAGTACTTC. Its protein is CASSQDGRGETQYF.

The CDR3 protein is CASRDSRTSYNSPLHF. The DNA of the CDR3 is TGTGCCAGCAGGGACAGCCGGACCTCCTATAATTCACCCCTCCACTTT. This chain links TRBV2 with TRBJ1-6, with a weak D call TRBD1 (6 bases). Germline V gives CDR1 SNHLY, CDR2 FYNNEI. V lost 6 bases and J lost 0, with 12 bases in between. The CDR3 totals 16 residues.

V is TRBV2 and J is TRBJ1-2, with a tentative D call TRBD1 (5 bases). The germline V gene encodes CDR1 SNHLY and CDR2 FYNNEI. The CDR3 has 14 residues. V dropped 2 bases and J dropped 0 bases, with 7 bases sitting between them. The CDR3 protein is CASSEQGTNYGYTF. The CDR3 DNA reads TGTGCCAGCAGTGAACAGGGAACTAACTATGGCTACACCTTC.

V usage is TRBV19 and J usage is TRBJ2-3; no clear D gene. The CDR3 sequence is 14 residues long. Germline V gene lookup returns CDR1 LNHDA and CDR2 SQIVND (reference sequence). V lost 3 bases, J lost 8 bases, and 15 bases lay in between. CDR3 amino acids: CASSISRTESTQYF. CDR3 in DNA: TGTGCCAGTAGTATCAGTAGGACGGAGAGTACGCAGTATTTT.

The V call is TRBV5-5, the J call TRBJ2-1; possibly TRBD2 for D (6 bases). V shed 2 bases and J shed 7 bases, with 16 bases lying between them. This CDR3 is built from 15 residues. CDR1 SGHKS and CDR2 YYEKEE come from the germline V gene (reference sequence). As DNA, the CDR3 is TGTGCCAGCAGCTTAGACCCGGGACTGATAAATGAGCAGTTCTTC. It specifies CASSLDPGLINEQFF.

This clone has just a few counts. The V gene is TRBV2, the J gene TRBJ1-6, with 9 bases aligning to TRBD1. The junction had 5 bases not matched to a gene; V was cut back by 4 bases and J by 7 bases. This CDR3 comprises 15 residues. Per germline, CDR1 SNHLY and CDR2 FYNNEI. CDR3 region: CASSAAGQGNSPLHF. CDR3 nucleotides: TGTGCCAGCAGTGCCGCGGGACAGGGCAATTCACCCCTCCACTTT.

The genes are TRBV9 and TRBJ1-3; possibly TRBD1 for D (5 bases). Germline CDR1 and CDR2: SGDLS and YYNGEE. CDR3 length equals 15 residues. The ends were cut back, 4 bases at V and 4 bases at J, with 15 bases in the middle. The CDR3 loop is CASSKASGDGNTIYF. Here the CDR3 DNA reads TGTGCCAGCAGCAAGGCGTCCGGGGACGGAAACACCATATATTTT. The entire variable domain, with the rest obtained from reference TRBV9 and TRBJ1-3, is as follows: DSGVTQTPKHLITATGQRVTLRCSPRSGDLSVYWYQQSLDQGLQFLIQYYNGEERAKGNILERFSAQQFPDLHSELNLSSLELGDSALYFCASSKASGDGNTIYFGEGSWLTVV.

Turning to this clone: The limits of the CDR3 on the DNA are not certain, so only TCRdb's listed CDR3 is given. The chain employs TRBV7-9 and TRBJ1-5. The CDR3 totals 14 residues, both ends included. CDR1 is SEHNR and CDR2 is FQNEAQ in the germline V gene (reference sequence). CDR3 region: CASSFGPGSKPQHF.

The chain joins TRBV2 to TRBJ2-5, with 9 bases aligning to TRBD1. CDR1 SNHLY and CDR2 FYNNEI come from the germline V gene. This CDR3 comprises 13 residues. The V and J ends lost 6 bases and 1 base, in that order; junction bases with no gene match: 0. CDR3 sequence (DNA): TGTGCCAGCAGGACAGGGGGCCAAGAGACCCAGTACTTC. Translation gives CASRTGGQETQYF. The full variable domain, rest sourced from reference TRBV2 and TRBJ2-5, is EPEVTQTPSHQVTQMGQEVILRCVPISNHLYFYWYRQILGQKVEFLVSFYNNEISEKSEIFDDQFSVERPDGSNFTLKIRSTKLEDSAMYFCASRTGGQETQYFGPGTRLLVL.

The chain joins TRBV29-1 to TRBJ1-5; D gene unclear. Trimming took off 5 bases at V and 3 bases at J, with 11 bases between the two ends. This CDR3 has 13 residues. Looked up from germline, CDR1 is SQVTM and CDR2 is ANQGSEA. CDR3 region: CSVSDGINQPQHF. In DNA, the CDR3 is TGCAGCGTTTCCGACGGCATCAATCAGCCCCAGCATTTT.

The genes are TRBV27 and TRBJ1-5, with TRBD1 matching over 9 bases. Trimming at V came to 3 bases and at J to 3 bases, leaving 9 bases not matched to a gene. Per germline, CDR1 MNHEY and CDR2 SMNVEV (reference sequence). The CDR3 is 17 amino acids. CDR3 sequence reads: CASSFIGTGLPNQPQHF. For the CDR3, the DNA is TGTGCCAGCAGTTTCATCGGGACAGGGCTTCCCAATCAGCCCCAGCATTTT.

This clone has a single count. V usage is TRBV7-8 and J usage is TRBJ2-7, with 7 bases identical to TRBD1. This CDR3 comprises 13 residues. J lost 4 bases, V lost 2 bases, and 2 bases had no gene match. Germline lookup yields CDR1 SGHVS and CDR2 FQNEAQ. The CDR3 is CASSLTGDYEQYF. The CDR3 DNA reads TGTGCCAGCAGCTTAACAGGGGATTACGAGCAGTACTTC.

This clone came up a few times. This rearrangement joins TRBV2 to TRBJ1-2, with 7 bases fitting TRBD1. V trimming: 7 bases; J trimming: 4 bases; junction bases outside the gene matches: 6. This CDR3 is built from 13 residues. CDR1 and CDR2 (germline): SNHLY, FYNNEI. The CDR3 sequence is CASNVEGAYGYTF. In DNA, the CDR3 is TGTGCCAGCAACGTCGAGGGGGCCTATGGCTACACCTTC.

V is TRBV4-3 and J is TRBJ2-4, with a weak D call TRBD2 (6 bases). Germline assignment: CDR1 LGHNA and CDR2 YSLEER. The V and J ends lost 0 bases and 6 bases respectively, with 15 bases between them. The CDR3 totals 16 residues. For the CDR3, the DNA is TGCGCCAGCAGCCAAGATCTTGGAGGGGTTGGAAACATTCAGTACTTC. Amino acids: CASSQDLGGVGNIQYF.

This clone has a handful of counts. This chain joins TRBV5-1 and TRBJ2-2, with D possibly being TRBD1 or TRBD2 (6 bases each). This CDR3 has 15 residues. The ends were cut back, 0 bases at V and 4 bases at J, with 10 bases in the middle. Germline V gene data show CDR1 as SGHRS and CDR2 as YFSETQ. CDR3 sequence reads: CASSLDPGATGELFF. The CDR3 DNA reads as TGCGCCAGCAGCTTGGATCCGGGGGCCACCGGGGAGCTGTTTTTT.

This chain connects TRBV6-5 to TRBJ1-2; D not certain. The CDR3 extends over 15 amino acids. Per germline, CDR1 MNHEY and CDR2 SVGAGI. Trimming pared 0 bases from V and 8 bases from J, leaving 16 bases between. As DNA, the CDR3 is TGTGCCAGCAGTTACTCGATTGCGGCAACGTGGGGCTACACCTTC. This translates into CASSYSIAATWGYTF.

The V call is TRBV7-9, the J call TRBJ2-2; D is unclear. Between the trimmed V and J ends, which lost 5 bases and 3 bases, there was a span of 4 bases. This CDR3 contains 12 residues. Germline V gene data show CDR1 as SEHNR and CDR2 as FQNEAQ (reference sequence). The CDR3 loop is CASSPYTGELFF. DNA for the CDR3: TGTGCCAGCAGCCCCTACACCGGGGAGCTGTTTTTT.

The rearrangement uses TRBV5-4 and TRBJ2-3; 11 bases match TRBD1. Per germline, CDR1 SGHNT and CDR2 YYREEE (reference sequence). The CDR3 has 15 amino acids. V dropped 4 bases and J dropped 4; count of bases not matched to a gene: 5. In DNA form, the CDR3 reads TGTGCCAGCAGCGGGGACAGGGGGGTTCCAGATACGCAGTATTTT. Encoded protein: CASSGDRGVPDTQYF.

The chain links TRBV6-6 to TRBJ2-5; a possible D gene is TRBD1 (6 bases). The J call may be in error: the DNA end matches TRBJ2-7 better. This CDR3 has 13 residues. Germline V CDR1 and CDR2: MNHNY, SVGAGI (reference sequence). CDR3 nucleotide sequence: TGTGCCAGCAACGCGGACAGCTCCTACGAGCAGTACTTC. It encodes CASNADSSYEQYF.

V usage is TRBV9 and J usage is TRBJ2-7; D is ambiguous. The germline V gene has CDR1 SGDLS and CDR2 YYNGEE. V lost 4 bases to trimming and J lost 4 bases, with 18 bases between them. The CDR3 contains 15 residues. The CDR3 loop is CASSPTPRLLYEQYF. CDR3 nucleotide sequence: TGTGCCAGCAGCCCGACCCCTCGGTTATTATACGAGCAGTACTTC.

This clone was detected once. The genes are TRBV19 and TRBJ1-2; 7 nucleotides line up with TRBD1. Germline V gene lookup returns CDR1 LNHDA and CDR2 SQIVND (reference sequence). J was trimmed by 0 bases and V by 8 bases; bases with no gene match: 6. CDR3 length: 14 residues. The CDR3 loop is CASRTTGTNYGYTF. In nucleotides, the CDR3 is TGTGCCAGTCGTACGACAGGGACTAACTATGGCTACACCTTC.

The CDR3 protein is CASSPKGLNTEAFF. The CDR3 DNA reads TGTGCCAGCTCACCAAAGGGTTTGAACACTGAAGCTTTCTTT. J is TRBJ1-1 and V is TRBV18; D unclear. V lost 2 bases, J lost 0 bases, and 7 bases lay in between. Germline CDR1 is KGHSH and CDR2 is LQKENI. This CDR3 is built from 14 residues. Full variable domain (missing parts from reference TRBV18 and TRBJ1-1): NAGVMQNPRHLVRRRGQEARLRCSPMKGHSHVYWYRQLPEEGLKFMVYLQKENIIDESGMPKERFSAEFPKEGPSILRIQQVVRGDSAAYFCASSPKGLNTEAFFGQGTRLTVV.

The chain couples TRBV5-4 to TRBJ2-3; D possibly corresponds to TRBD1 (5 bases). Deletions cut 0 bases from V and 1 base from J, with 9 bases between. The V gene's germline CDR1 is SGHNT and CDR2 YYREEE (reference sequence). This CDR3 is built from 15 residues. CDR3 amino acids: CASSLGGQGTDTQYF. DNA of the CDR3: TGTGCCAGCAGCTTGGGAGGACAAGGCACAGATACGCAGTATTTT.

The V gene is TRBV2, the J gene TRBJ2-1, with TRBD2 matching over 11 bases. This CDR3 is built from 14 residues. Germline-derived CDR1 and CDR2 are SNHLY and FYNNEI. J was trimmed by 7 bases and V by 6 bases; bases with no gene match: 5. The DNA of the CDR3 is TGTGCCAGCAGCCAAACTAGCGGGAGAAATGAGCAGTTCTTC. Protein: CASSQTSGRNEQFF.

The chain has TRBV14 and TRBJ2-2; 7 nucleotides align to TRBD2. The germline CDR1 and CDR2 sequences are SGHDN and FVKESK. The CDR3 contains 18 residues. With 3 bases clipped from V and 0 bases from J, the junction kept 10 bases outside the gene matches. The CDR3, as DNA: TGTGCCAGCAGCCACTTCCGACTAGCCTCTACGAACACCGGGGAGCTGTTTTTT. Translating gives CASSHFRLASTNTGELFF. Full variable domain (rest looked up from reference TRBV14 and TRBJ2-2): EAGVTQFPSHSVIEKGQTVTLRCDPISGHDNLYWYRRVMGKEIKFLLHFVKESKQDESGMPNNRFLAERTGGTYSTLKVQPAELEDSGVYFCASSHFRLASTNTGELFFGEGSRLTVL.